The clone carrying this TCR beta chain showed up just a few times. These data belong to a study of blood T cell repertoires in COVID-19. Study-level background: T cells, B-cell-depleted T cells, or PBMCs provided the cDNA or gDNA that served as material.

Per the study methods: Scientists estimated how many nucleated cells there were by amplifying reference gene primers. This table comes from immunoSEQ multiplex PCR, and its TCRdb copy is limited to in-frame clones, with some not included. From that table come the V and J calls and clone size; the DNA was used to work out D and trimming. Of about 50,000 clones in the sample, 85% to 90% were seen once. In germline, CDR1 is MNHEY, CDR2 SMNVEV (reference sequence). V shed 2 bases and J shed 8 bases, with 10 bases lying between them. The CDR3 covers 14 residues. A Seattle source enrolled patients during active infection and followed them longitudinally.

The chain uses TRBV27 and TRBJ1-6; D unclear. This TCR was recovered from a woman of 80 years or more with COVID-19, enrolled during active disease. Sample: peripheral blood. CDR3 bases: TGTGCCAGCAGTTTAAAACGCGGGTATTCACCCCTCCACTTT. It codes for CASSLKRGYSPLHF.